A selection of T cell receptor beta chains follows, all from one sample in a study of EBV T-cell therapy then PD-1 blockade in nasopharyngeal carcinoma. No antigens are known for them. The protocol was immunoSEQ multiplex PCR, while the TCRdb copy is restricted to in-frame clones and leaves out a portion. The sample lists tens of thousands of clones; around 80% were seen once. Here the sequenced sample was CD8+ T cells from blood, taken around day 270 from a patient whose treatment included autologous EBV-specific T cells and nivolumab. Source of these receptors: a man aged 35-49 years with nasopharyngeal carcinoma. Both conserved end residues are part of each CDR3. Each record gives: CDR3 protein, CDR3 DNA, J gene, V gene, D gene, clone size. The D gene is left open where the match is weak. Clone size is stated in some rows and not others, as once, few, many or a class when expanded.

CDR3: CASSQDYGGYEQYF; DNA: TGCGCCAGCAGCCAAGATTACGGGGGATACGAGCAGTACTTC; J: TRBJ2-7; V: TRBV4-3; D: .; size: .
CDR3: CASSARWDRGGTGELFF; DNA: TGTGCCAGCAGCGCGAGGTGGGACAGGGGGGGAACCGGGGAGCTGTTTTTT; J: TRBJ2-2; V: TRBV9; D: TRBD1; size: .
CDR3: CASSSGLGNQPQHF; DNA: TGTGCCAGCAGTTCGGGGCTAGGCAATCAGCCCCAGCATTTT; J: TRBJ1-5; V: TRBV6-5; D: .; size: .
CDR3: CASSYPNRVDTEAFF; DNA: TGTGCCAGCAGTTACCCCAACAGGGTGGACACTGAAGCTTTCTTT; J: TRBJ1-1; V: TRBV6-2/TRBV6-3; D: .; size: .
CDR3: CASSLGGEHSSYNEQFF; DNA: TGTGCCAGCAGCTTAGGCGGAGAACATTCCTCCTACAATGAGCAGTTCTTC; J: TRBJ2-1; V: TRBV7-9; D: .; size: .
CDR3: CASSQSVAGGASNGYTF; DNA: TGTGCCAGCAGCCAATCGGTCGCAGGGGGCGCGTCAAATGGCTACACCTTC; J: TRBJ1-2; V: TRBV16; D: TRBD1; size: .
CDR3: CASSPTRDGYTF; DNA: TGTGCCAGCAGTCCCACTCGTGATGGCTACACCTTC; J: TRBJ1-2; V: TRBV9; D: .; size: .
CDR3: CASATGGVSGANVLTF; DNA: TGTGCCAGTGCCACAGGGGGTGTCTCTGGGGCCAACGTCCTGACTTTC; J: TRBJ2-6; V: TRBV28; D: TRBD1; size: .
CDR3: CASSPIDRVQYF; DNA: TGTGCCAGCAGCCCGATTGACAGGGTCCAGTACTTC; J: TRBJ2-5; V: TRBV7-9; D: TRBD1; size: .
CDR3: CASSYRDRGYEQYF; DNA: TGTGCCAGCAGTTACCGGGACAGGGGCTACGAGCAGTACTTC; J: TRBJ2-7; V: TRBV6-5; D: TRBD1; size: .
CDR3: CASSSGVNEQFF; DNA: TGTGCCAGCAGCTCGGGGGTAAATGAGCAGTTCTTC; J: TRBJ2-1; V: TRBV5-5; D: .; size: .
CDR3: CASSYSAGGEQYF; DNA: TGTGCCAGCAGTTACTCGGCAGGGGGCGAGCAGTACTTC; J: TRBJ2-7; V: TRBV6-5; D: TRBD1; size: once
CDR3: CASRGLGGRETQYF; DNA: TGTGCCAGCAGGGGACTCGGGGGGCGAGAGACCCAGTACTTC; J: TRBJ2-5; V: TRBV6-5; D: .; size: .
CDR3: CASSKAGGLYGYTF; DNA: TGTGCCAGCAGCAAAGCGGGAGGACTCTATGGCTACACCTTC; J: TRBJ1-2; V: TRBV21-1; D: .; size: few
CDR3: CASSQEGAGGGVSETQYF; DNA: TGTGCCAGCAGCCAAGAAGGGGCGGGAGGGGGAGTGTCGGAGACCCAGTACTTC; J: TRBJ2-5; V: TRBV3-1/TRBV3-2; D: TRBD2; size: .
CDR3: CASNSHWAVPSF; DNA: TGTGCCAGCAATTCTCATTGGGCCGTCCCAAGTTTT; J: TRBJ2-3; V: TRBV12-3/TRBV12-4; D: .; size: .
CDR3: CASSPYPGNTQYF; DNA: TGTGCCAGCAGTCCCTACCCGGGAAATACGCAGTATTTT; J: TRBJ2-3; V: TRBV27; D: .; size: .
CDR3: CASSFRVEQYF; DNA: TGTGCCAGCAGCTTCAGGGTCGAGCAGTACTTC; J: TRBJ2-7; V: TRBV11-1; D: .; size: .
CDR3: CASTKAWGNTEAFF; DNA: TGTGCCAGCACCAAGGCCTGGGGGAACACTGAAGCTTTCTTT; J: TRBJ1-1; V: TRBV27; D: .; size: .
CDR3: CASSLGSGAGEKLFF; DNA: TGTGCCAGCAGCTTAGGGTCAGGGGCCGGAGAAAAACTGTTTTTT; J: TRBJ1-4; V: TRBV7-8; D: .; size: .
CDR3: CASSLVWRGLTGELFF; DNA: TGTGCCAGCAGTTTAGTCTGGCGAGGGCTAACCGGGGAGCTGTTTTTT; J: TRBJ2-2; V: TRBV27; D: .; size: .
CDR3: CASTGQGTYEQYF; DNA: TGTGCCAGCACGGGACAGGGGACCTACGAGCAGTACTTC; J: TRBJ2-7; V: TRBV27; D: TRBD1; size: .
CDR3: CASSEGDRGTDTQYF; DNA: TGTGCCAGCAGTGAGGGGGACAGGGGCACAGATACGCAGTATTTT; J: TRBJ2-3; V: TRBV2; D: TRBD1; size: .
CDR3: CASSFGTGGYEQYF; DNA: TGTGCCAGCAGTTTCGGGACAGGGGGCTACGAGCAGTACTTC; J: TRBJ2-7; V: TRBV6-5; D: TRBD1; size: .
CDR3: CASSPDWGQVTEAFF; DNA: TGTGCCAGCAGCCCGGACTGGGGACAGGTCACTGAAGCTTTCTTT; J: TRBJ1-1; V: TRBV5-6; D: TRBD1; size: .
CDR3: CASSMGDSPSDTQYF; DNA: TGTGCCAGTAGTATGGGGGACAGCCCCAGTGATACGCAGTATTTT; J: TRBJ2-3; V: TRBV19; D: TRBD1; size: .
CDR3: CASSPNQGPTETQYF; DNA: TGTGCCAGCAGCCCAAACCAGGGTCCGACGGAGACCCAGTACTTC; J: TRBJ2-5; V: TRBV7-8; D: .; size: .
CDR3: CASKGVGQLNTEAFF; DNA: TGTGCTTCCAAAGGGGTAGGCCAATTGAACACTGAAGCTTTCTTT; J: TRBJ1-1; V: TRBV10-3; D: .; size: .
CDR3: CASSDSRQGRPGELFF; DNA: TGTGCCAGCAGTGACTCGCGTCAGGGGCGGCCCGGGGAGCTGTTTTTT; J: TRBJ2-2; V: TRBV6-4; D: .; size: once
CDR3: CASSPGLAGLADTQYF; DNA: TGTGCCAGCAGTCCCGGACTAGCGGGGTTGGCAGATACGCAGTATTTT; J: TRBJ2-3; V: TRBV28; D: TRBD2; size: .
CDR3: CATSSRQGNSQYF; DNA: TGTGCCACCAGCAGCCGCCAGGGGAACAGCCAGTACTTC; J: TRBJ2-5; V: TRBV15; D: .; size: .
CDR3: CAVGKWDGGWNEQFF; DNA: TGTGCAGTAGGAAAATGGGACGGGGGGTGGAATGAGCAGTTCTTC; J: TRBJ2-1; V: TRBV28; D: TRBD2; size: .
CDR3: CAISGGQGGYEQYF; DNA: TGTGCCATCAGTGGGGGACAGGGTGGCTACGAGCAGTACTTC; J: TRBJ2-7; V: TRBV10-3; D: TRBD1; size: .
CDR3: CASSYGEGANTEAFF; DNA: TGTGCCAGCAGTTACGGGGAGGGGGCGAACACTGAAGCTTTCTTT; J: TRBJ1-1; V: TRBV6-6; D: TRBD1; size: .
CDR3: CASSSPPSIGEKLFF; DNA: TGTGCCAGCAGCTCCCCACCTAGTATTGGTGAAAAACTGTTTTTT; J: TRBJ1-4; V: TRBV7-9; D: .; size: .
CDR3: CASSGQGNYGYTF; DNA: TGTGCCAGCAGCGGGCAGGGAAACTATGGCTACACCTTC; J: TRBJ1-2; V: TRBV7-8; D: .; size: .
CDR3: CASSKDRDEQFF; DNA: TGTGCCAGCAGCAAAGACAGGGATGAGCAGTTCTTC; J: TRBJ2-1; V: TRBV7-9; D: TRBD1; size: .
CDR3: CASSQDGGPNQPQHF; DNA: TGCGCCAGCAGCCAAGATGGTGGTCCCAATCAGCCCCAGCATTTT; J: TRBJ1-5; V: TRBV4-3; D: .; size: .
CDR3: CAWSVNWGELFF; DNA: TGTGCCTGGAGTGTAAATTGGGGGGAGCTGTTTTTT; J: TRBJ2-2; V: TRBV30; D: .; size: .
CDR3: CASSTGRDEQYF; DNA: TGTGCCAGCAGTACCGGACGGGACGAGCAGTACTTC; J: TRBJ2-7; V: TRBV27; D: .; size: .
CDR3: CASSPGVSPGETQYF; DNA: TGTGCCAGCAGCCCAGGAGTCTCGCCGGGGGAGACCCAGTACTTC; J: TRBJ2-5; V: TRBV6-5; D: .; size: .
CDR3: CAINGEEGTAFF; DNA: TGTGCCATCAACGGGGAAGAGGGAACGGCTTTCTTT; J: TRBJ1-1; V: TRBV10-3; D: .; size: .
CDR3: CASSQGRWGTEAFF; DNA: TGCGCCAGCAGCCAAGGGCGGTGGGGCACTGAAGCTTTCTTT; J: TRBJ1-1; V: TRBV4-3; D: .; size: .
CDR3: CASSSAGTGIEQYF; DNA: TGTGCCAGCAGCTCCGCCGGGACAGGGATCGAGCAGTACTTC; J: TRBJ2-7; V: TRBV7-9; D: TRBD1; size: .